The 10 T cell receptor beta chains below all came from one sample that was sequenced in a study of blood T cell repertoires in COVID-19. Repertoires were generated with immunoSEQ multiplex PCR, while TCRdb's copy carries only in-frame clones and drops some. The sample lists roughly 160,000 clones, approximately 90% occurring once. Sequencing was carried out using peripheral blood. Source of these receptors: a man in his sixties with acute or convalescent COVID-19.

This rearrangement joins TRBV9 to TRBJ2-7, with 8 bases matching TRBD2. This CDR3 region has 15 residues. V dropped 3 bases and J dropped 4; count of bases not matched to a gene: 9. Germline loops: CDR1 SGDLS, CDR2 YYNGEE. The CDR3 region has the DNA TGTGCCAGCAGCGCGGTAAGCGGGAGAATGTACGAGCAGTACTTC. Its translation: CASSAVSGRMYEQYF.

The V and J genes are TRBV14 and TRBJ2-7, with 10 positions matching TRBD1. CDR1 SGHDN and CDR2 FVKESK come from the germline V gene. There are 15 residues in the CDR3. With V trimmed by 4 bases and J by 4 bases, 7 bases remained unmatched. CDR3 amino acids: CASSPGQGFAYEQYF. CDR3 bases: TGTGCCAGCAGCCCGGGACAGGGGTTTGCGTACGAGCAGTACTTC.

This clone was counted once. The V and J genes are TRBV18 and TRBJ2-4; D not resolved. This CDR3 has 16 residues. V shed 0 bases and J shed 0 bases, with 9 bases lying between them. The germline CDR1 and CDR2 sequences are KGHSH and LQKENI. In DNA form, the CDR3 reads TGTGCCAGCTCACCACCGGGCCCAGGAGCCAAAAACATTCAGTACTTC. This codes for CASSPPGPGAKNIQYF.

V usage is TRBV6-5 and J usage is TRBJ1-5; 7 bases fit TRBD1. The V segment lost 5 bases and the J segment 5 bases; nucleotides outside the gene matches: 6. The CDR3 is made up of 14 amino acids. The germline CDR1 and CDR2 sequences are MNHEY and SVGAGI. The CDR3, as DNA: TGTGCCAGCAGTAACGGAGACAGGGATCAGCCCCAGCATTTT. Amino acids: CASSNGDRDQPQHF.

V gene TRBV11-2 combines with J gene TRBJ2-3; 7 nucleotides line up with TRBD2. The trim removed 5 bases at V and 4 bases at J, leaving 6 bases unmatched. From germline, CDR1 is SGHAT and CDR2 FQNNGV. The CDR3 covers 14 residues. CDR3 coding DNA: TGTGCCAGCAGCCTCGGACTAGGATCAGATACGCAGTATTTT. Amino acid sequence: CASSLGLGSDTQYF.

CDR3 sequence: CASSFYSLSTYEQYF. The CDR3 DNA reads as TGTGCCAGCTCCTTCTATTCTCTCTCGACCTACGAGCAGTACTTC. The V and J genes are TRBV18 and TRBJ2-7; D uncertain. This CDR3 spans 15 amino acids. V was clipped by 6 bases and J by 2 bases, with 17 bases between them. The V gene's germline CDR1 is KGHSH and CDR2 LQKENI.

The J gene is TRBJ2-6, the V gene TRBV24-1, with 9 bases fitting TRBD2. CDR3 size: 18 residues. The trim removed 0 bases at V and 1 base at J, leaving 3 bases unmatched. CDR1 is KGHDR and CDR2 is SFDVKD in the germline V gene. The CDR3 reads CATSDLASGRSGANVLTF. CDR3 coding DNA: TGTGCCACCAGTGATTTGGCCAGCGGGAGGTCTGGGGCCAACGTCCTGACTTTC.

V is TRBV12-3 or TRBV12-4 and J is TRBJ1-1; maybe TRBD1 (5 bases). V lost 5 bases and J 5 bases, leaving 12 bases between the germline ends. The CDR3 runs 13 residues. CDR3 bases: TGTGCCAGCAGTCCGGGGGGATTTACTGAAGCTTTCTTT. This sequence encodes CASSPGGFTEAFF.

This chain uses TRBV27 with TRBJ1-4; TRBD1 is a possible D gene (6 bases). The germline V gene encodes CDR1 MNHEY and CDR2 SMNVEV (reference sequence). The CDR3 consists of 14 residues. The ends were cut back, 6 bases at V and 5 bases at J, with 13 bases in the middle. The CDR3 nucleotides are TGTGCCAGCAGGTCGGACAGAAGAAATGAAAAACTGTTTTTT. Protein: CASRSDRRNEKLFF.

The J gene is TRBJ1-2, the V gene TRBV5-6; TRBD1 is a possible D gene (6 bases). The germline V gene has CDR1 SGHDT and CDR2 YYEEEE. The CDR3 loop spans 14 amino acids. The germline V and J ends were trimmed by 3 bases and 5 bases, with 14 bases remaining between them. CDR3 bases: TGTGCCAGCAGCTCACTGGACAGTCGGTATGGCTACACCTTC. It encodes CASSSLDSRYGYTF.